The present T cell receptor (beta chain) was sequenced within a study of spatial heterogeneity in lung cancer. Study details: Alpha-chain sequences were consistently detected in smaller numbers than beta-chain sequences. Matched bulk RNA-seq yielded a T cell module score, and TCR transcript counts in tumor regions correlated strongly with that score.

Per germline, CDR1 SSHAT and CDR2 FNYEAQ (reference sequence). The CDR3 is 17 residues long. Remarks on this clonotype: The antigen is not known. One end of the junction is discordant with germline, which a read error may explain. With the library built for alpha chains, this beta chain is off target and its frequency is not meaningful.

Time point described: sample taken at primary tumor resection. Around 68 TRACERx patients with early, untreated non-small cell lung cancer donated samples. Findings of the study overall: Counts of expanded intratumoral alpha and beta TCRs tracked tumor mutation counts.

TCRdb processed the 5' RACE reads anew with MiXCR; each CDR3 protein has one entry. The repertoire holds roughly 18,000 distinct CDR3 sequences, with 5.8% as singletons. The sample in question was lung tumor tissue, obtained at surgery. The rearrangement joins TRBV7-7 to TRBJ2-5; possible D gene TRBD2, 6 bases. This receptor was identified in a female donor with early-stage non-small cell lung cancer. CDR3 nucleotides: TGTGCTAGCAGCTTAATCGCCGGGCGGGCGGGACAAGAGACCCAGTACTTC. Its protein is CASSLIAGRAGQETQYF.